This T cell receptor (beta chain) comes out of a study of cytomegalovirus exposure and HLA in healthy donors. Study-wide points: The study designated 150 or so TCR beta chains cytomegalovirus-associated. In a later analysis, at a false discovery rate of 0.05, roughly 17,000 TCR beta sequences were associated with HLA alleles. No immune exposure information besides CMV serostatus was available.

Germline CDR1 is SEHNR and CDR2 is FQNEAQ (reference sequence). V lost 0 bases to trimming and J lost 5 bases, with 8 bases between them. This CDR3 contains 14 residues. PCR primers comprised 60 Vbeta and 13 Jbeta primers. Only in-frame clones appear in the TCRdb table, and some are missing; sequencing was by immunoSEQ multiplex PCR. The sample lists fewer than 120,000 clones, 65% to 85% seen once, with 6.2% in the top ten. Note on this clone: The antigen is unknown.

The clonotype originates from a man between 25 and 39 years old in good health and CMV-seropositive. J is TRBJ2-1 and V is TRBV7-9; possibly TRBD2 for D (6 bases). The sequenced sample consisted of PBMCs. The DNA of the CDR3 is TGTGCCAGCAGCTTAGCTAGCGGCGACAATGAGCAGTTCTTC. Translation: CASSLASGDNEQFF.